The 14 T cell receptor beta chains below were found in one sample sequenced in a study of patients and donors after allogeneic stem cell transplantation. TCRdb ran MiXCR on the RT-PCR reads and lists one entry per CDR3 protein. Seen here are 160,000 or so distinct CDR3 sequences, about 24% observed once, and the top ten hold around 26%. Sequencing was carried out using blood, either unsorted or a sorted T cell fraction (not recorded which). These receptors all stem from a human donor who was either an allogeneic HSCT recipient or a stem cell or donor lymphocyte infusion donor (not recorded which). It is not recorded whose cells these are; they may come from a transplant donor.

This chain joins TRBV7-9 and TRBJ2-3; D is undetermined. This CDR3 is 15 amino acids long. Germline V gives CDR1 SEHNR, CDR2 FQNEAQ (reference sequence). The germline V and J ends were trimmed by 4 bases and 0 bases, with 11 bases remaining between them. This chain's CDR3 is CASSYDFTSTDTQYF. The CDR3 DNA is TGTGCCAGCAGCTACGACTTTACTAGCACAGATACGCAGTATTTT.

This clonotype was picked up a small number of times. This chain uses TRBV7-6 with TRBJ1-3, with 8 nucleotides matching TRBD1. CDR1 and CDR2 from the germline V gene are SGHVS and FNYEAQ. The V and J ends lost 2 bases and 3 bases, in that order; junction bases with no gene match: 3. The CDR3 totals 15 residues. This CDR3 reads CASSLQGALGNTIYF. The CDR3 region has the DNA TGTGCCAGCAGCTTACAGGGGGCGCTTGGAAACACCATATATTTT.

The chain carries TRBV27 and TRBJ2-1, with TRBD2 matching 9 bases. The V gene end was trimmed by 7 bases and the J gene end by 0 bases; junction bases not matched to a gene: 7. CDR3 length: 16 amino acids. Germline V gives CDR1 MNHEY, CDR2 SMNVEV (reference sequence). The CDR3 is CASTRLADHSYNEQFF. Here the CDR3 DNA reads TGTGCCAGCACTCGACTAGCGGATCACTCCTACAATGAGCAGTTCTTC.

This clonotype came up a few times. The V gene is TRBV20-1, the J gene TRBJ2-3; D gene uncertain. The CDR3 is made up of 14 amino acids. Trimming shortened V by 6 bases and J by 5 bases, and 18 bases separated the two germline ends. CDR1 DFQATT and CDR2 SNEGSKA come from the germline V gene (reference sequence). The CDR3 sequence is CSATTTYGRDTQYF. The CDR3 nucleotides read TGCAGTGCAACTACTACCTATGGAAGAGATACGCAGTATTTT.

In this sample, this clonotype turned up many times. This sequence joins TRBV29-1 and TRBJ1-5; no reliable D call. The CDR3 consists of 12 residues. Germline values: CDR1 SQVTM, CDR2 ANQGSEA. With 4 bases removed from V and 4 bases from J, the gap between germline ends came to 8 bases. The CDR3 sequence is CSVGGQNQPQHF. The CDR3 nucleotides read TGCAGCGTTGGTGGGCAGAATCAGCCCCAGCATTTT. The full variable domain, its missing parts supplied by reference TRBV29-1 and TRBJ1-5, is SAVISQKPSRDICQRGTSLTIQCQVDSQVTMMFWYRQQPGQSLTLIATANQGSEATYESGFVIDKFPISRPNLTFSTLTVSNMSPEDSSIYLCSVGGQNQPQHFGDGTRLSIL.

This clonotype has only a few counts. The rearrangement joins TRBV10-3 to TRBJ1-1; D remains unclear. Germline loops: CDR1 ENHRY, CDR2 SYGVKD. The CDR3 is 14 residues long. Trimming cost V 5 bases and J 0 bases, with 10 bases left between them. The chain's CDR3 is CAISKDNLNTEAFF. The CDR3, as DNA: TGTGCCATCAGTAAAGACAATCTGAACACTGAAGCTTTCTTT.

V gene TRBV10-3 combines with J gene TRBJ1-2; weak D call: TRBD1 (6 bases). Between the trimmed V and J ends, which lost 8 bases and 4 bases, there was a span of 8 bases. Germline V gene sequence: CDR1 ENHRY, CDR2 SYGVKD. The CDR3 runs 11 residues. The CDR3 DNA reads TGTGCCATCTCGGACAGCTATGGCTACACCTTC. Residues: CAISDSYGYTF.

This clonotype showed up just a few times. This sequence joins TRBV24-1 and TRBJ1-1, with D possibly being TRBD1 (5 bases). Germline V CDR1 and CDR2: KGHDR, SFDVKD. The CDR3 contains 18 residues. V shed 8 bases and J shed 0 bases, with 24 bases lying between them. The CDR3 here is CATIRGFPGTLMNTEAFF. In nucleotides, the CDR3 is TGTGCCACCATCCGAGGCTTCCCTGGGACCCTTATGAACACTGAAGCTTTCTTT.

V usage is TRBV7-8 and J usage is TRBJ1-5; D remains ambiguous. CDR1 is SGHVS and CDR2 is FQNEAQ in the germline V gene. Trimming took 0 bases from V and 4 from J, leaving 13 bases between them. The CDR3 totals 16 residues. As DNA, the CDR3 is TGTGCCAGCAGCTTAGCGCCTGGGTACACGAATCAGCCCCAGCATTTT. Its protein product is CASSLAPGYTNQPQHF.

The gene calls are TRBV5-6 and TRBJ2-5; no clear D gene. Germline CDR1 SGHDT, CDR2 YYEEEE. V lost 2 bases, J lost 5 bases, and 10 bases lay in between. This CDR3 has 13 amino acids. The CDR3 here is CASSFRPAETQYF. DNA for the CDR3: TGTGCCAGCAGCTTCCGCCCAGCCGAGACCCAGTACTTC.

The V and J genes are TRBV5-1 and TRBJ2-7; perhaps D is TRBD1 or TRBD2 (5 bases each). Trimming took off 2 bases at V and 6 bases at J, with 12 bases between the two ends. Looked up from germline, CDR1 is SGHRS and CDR2 is YFSETQ. This CDR3 is 13 amino acids long. CDR3: CASSFRDPGEQYF. CDR3 DNA sequence: TGCGCCAGCAGCTTTCGGGACCCTGGCGAGCAGTACTTC.

Only a few counts were recorded for this clonotype. This chain connects TRBV20-1 to TRBJ1-1; D remains ambiguous. The germline gives CDR1 DFQATT, CDR2 SNEGSKA (reference sequence). Trimming stripped 4 bases from V and 6 bases from J, with 9 bases between. The CDR3 is 11 residues long. In DNA, the CDR3 is TGCAGTGCTAACCAGGAAGCTGAAGCTTTCTTT. This encodes CSANQEAEAFF.

This clonotype has just a few counts. The chain recombines TRBV19 with TRBJ2-2, with a possible D match to TRBD1 (6 bases). CDR3 size: 16 residues. Between the trimmed V and J ends, which lost 0 bases and 1 base, there was a span of 9 bases. From germline, CDR1 is LNHDA and CDR2 SQIVND (reference sequence). DNA for the CDR3: TGTGCCAGTAGTATAGATGGGGGCCAGAACACCGGGGAGCTGTTTTTT. It translates to CASSIDGGQNTGELFF.

This clonotype was counted only a few times. This chain links TRBV20-1 with TRBJ2-3; 9 bases agree with TRBD2. Germline V CDR1 and CDR2: DFQATT, SNEGSKA (reference sequence). J lost 0 bases, V lost 5 bases, and 6 bases had no gene match. The CDR3 spans 15 residues. CDR3 loop: CSAAASGTSTDTQYF. CDR3 nucleotides: TGCAGTGCTGCCGCTAGCGGGACTAGCACAGATACGCAGTATTTT.